What follows are 26 T cell receptor beta chains derived from one specimen sequenced in a study of neurological immune-mediated disorders (dated by TCRdb to between 2019 and 2020). Library generation was performed with 5' RACE. Sequencing relied on an Illumina HiSeq 2500. Clones were called with MiXCR by TCRdb after fastp trimmed the public reads at Q25, and only in-frame beta chains were retained. Each CDR3 protein gets just one entry, which takes the most common genes and DNA from the rows behind it. Within this sample are 87,000 or so distinct CDR3 sequences, with approximately 4% of them counted one time only. Approximately 3% of the sample rests with the top ten. The sequenced sample consisted of PBMCs. The receptors shown here come from a woman aged 50 to 60 with multiple sclerosis.

This clonotype showed up many times. The rearrangement joins TRBV20-1 to TRBJ1-4; TRBD1 is a possible D gene (6 bases). The V gene's germline CDR1 is DFQATT and CDR2 SNEGSKA (reference sequence). The V gene lost 4 bases and the J gene lost 7 bases, with 13 bases spanning the gap. This CDR3 is 13 amino acids long. The CDR3 nucleotides read TGCAGTGCTACCCGGGGGCCGAGTGAAAAACTGTTTTTT. Protein: CSATRGPSEKLFF.

This clonotype showed up many times. V gene TRBV6-5 combines with J gene TRBJ2-3; D could derive from TRBD1 or TRBD2 (7 bases each). Per the germline V gene, CDR1 is MNHEY and CDR2 is SVGAGI. V was shortened by 6 bases and J by 1 base, with 17 bases between the two germline ends. CDR3 length: 16 residues. CDR3 residues: CASSQGGTQRTDTQYF. The CDR3 DNA is TGTGCCAGCAGCCAGGGGGGGACTCAACGCACAGATACGCAGTATTTT.

This clonotype has at least ten counts. V gene TRBV5-1 combines with J gene TRBJ2-2, with unresolved D. The ends were cut back, 2 bases at V and 12 bases at J, with 20 bases in the middle. Per germline, CDR1 SGHRS and CDR2 YFSETQ. The CDR3 has 15 residues. DNA of the CDR3: TGCGCCAGCAGCTTTGGCCGAAGTGAAGGAAGGAAGCTGTTTTTT. Translated: CASSFGRSEGRKLFF.

This clonotype was counted many times. This sequence joins TRBV6-5 and TRBJ1-2, with 7 bases identical to TRBD1. CDR1 is MNHEY, CDR2 SVGAGI, per germline. The CDR3 runs 15 residues. V shed 1 base, J shed 7 bases, and the junction held 9 bases outside the gene matches. Here the CDR3 DNA reads TGTGCCAGCAGTTACTGGACAGGAGGGGCGGGTGGCTACACCTTC. This codes for CASSYWTGGAGGYTF.

This clonotype was recorded at least ten times. This chain connects TRBV2 to TRBJ2-4, with unresolved D. Between the trimmed V and J ends, which lost 1 base and 0 bases, there was a span of 10 bases. CDR3 length equals 16 residues. CDR1 is SNHLY, CDR2 FYNNEI, per germline. CDR3 sequence reads: CASSEVADVAKNIQYF. The CDR3 DNA follows: TGTGCCAGCAGTGAAGTGGCTGACGTAGCCAAAAACATTCAGTACTTC.

This clonotype was counted many times. The chain uses TRBV16 and TRBJ2-7, with TRBD2 as a possible D gene (5 bases). Trimming pared 1 base from V and 5 bases from J, leaving 6 bases between. Germline lookup yields CDR1 KGHSY and CDR2 FQNENV. The length of the CDR3 is 12 residues. The DNA of the CDR3 is TGTGCCAGCAGCCAATTCGGGGACGAGCAGTACTTC. Protein sequence: CASSQFGDEQYF.

This clonotype was counted at least ten times. V gene TRBV7-9 combines with J gene TRBJ1-2; TRBD1 agrees at 9 bases. Germline V gives CDR1 SEHNR, CDR2 FQNEAQ (reference sequence). V lost 7 bases and J lost 0; bases outside the gene matches: 6. This CDR3 comprises 15 residues. CDR3 DNA sequence: TGTGCCAGCAACCCGACAGGGGGGACTAACTATGGCTACACCTTC. Amino acid sequence: CASNPTGGTNYGYTF. Looking up the rest from reference TRBV7-9 and TRBJ1-2 gives the full variable domain: DTGVSQNPRHKITKRGQNVTFRCDPISEHNRLYWYRQTLGQGPEFLTYFQNEAQLEKSRLLSDRFSAERPKGSFSTLEIQRTEQGDSAMYLCASNPTGGTNYGYTFGSGTRLTVV.

This clonotype was detected ten times or more. The chain joins TRBV7-8 to TRBJ2-1, with D possibly being TRBD1 (6 bases). The germline CDR1 and CDR2 sequences are SGHVS and FQNEAQ. This CDR3 has 14 residues. The V gene lost 4 bases and the J gene lost 4 bases, with 11 bases spanning the gap. CDR3 bases: TGTGCCAGCAGCTGGCCGAGGGGGTACAATGAGCAGTTCTTC. Translation gives CASSWPRGYNEQFF. The full variable domain, its missing parts supplied by reference TRBV7-8 and TRBJ2-1, is GAGVSQSPRYKVAKRGQDVALRCDPISGHVSLFWYQQALGQGPEFLTYFQNEAQLDKSGLPSDRFFAERPEGSVSTLKIQRTQQEDSAVYLCASSWPRGYNEQFFGPGTRLTVL.

This clonotype was counted ten times or more. CDR3 nucleotides: TGTGCCAGCAGCCAAAACAGGTACAATGAGCAGTTCTTC. Protein product: CASSQNRYNEQFF. The chain recombines TRBV4-2 with TRBJ2-1; perhaps TRBD1 as D (5 bases). With 2 bases removed from V and 4 bases from J, the gap between germline ends came to 6 bases. CDR1 is LGHNA, CDR2 YNFKEQ, per germline. The CDR3 runs 13 residues.

This chain links TRBV23-1 with TRBJ1-5; TRBD1 is a possible D gene (5 bases). TRBV23-1 is an open reading frame whose function is uncertain. CDR3 size: 14 residues. Trimming pared 6 bases from V and 5 bases from J, leaving 14 bases between. CDR3 protein: CASRLRGGDQPQHF. The CDR3, as DNA: TGCGCCAGCAGACTACGGGGAGGGGATCAGCCCCAGCATTTT.

This clonotype has a count of ten or more. J is TRBJ2-1 and V is TRBV7-9; D not resolved. V was trimmed by 8 bases and J by 9 bases, leaving 14 bases between them. Germline V gives CDR1 SEHNR, CDR2 FQNEAQ (reference sequence). This CDR3 comprises 12 residues. The chain's CDR3 is CASHSVPVEQFF. The DNA of the CDR3 is TGTGCCAGCCACTCGGTTCCTGTTGAGCAGTTCTTC.

This clonotype was seen at least ten times. The chain is built from TRBV12-3 or TRBV12-4 and TRBJ2-1; 7 nucleotides match TRBD1. The CDR3 contains 16 residues. V shed 7 bases and J 3 bases; nucleotides not matched to a gene: 12. The DNA of the CDR3 is TGTGCCAGCACCGGCCGAGGGGGCAACTACTACAATGAGCAGTTCTTC. It is translated as CASTGRGGNYYNEQFF.

This clonotype was seen ten or more times. Written as DNA, the CDR3 is TGCAGTGCTAGGCAGGGGATATACGAGCAGTACTTC. This translates into CSARQGIYEQYF. The J gene is TRBJ2-7, the V gene TRBV20-1, with D possibly matching TRBD1 (6 bases). V lost 3 bases to trimming and J lost 4 bases, with 10 bases between them. The germline CDR1 and CDR2 sequences are DFQATT and SNEGSKA (reference sequence). The CDR3 length is 12 residues.

This clonotype was detected ten times or more. V and J are TRBV20-1 and TRBJ2-1, with 10 positions matching TRBD2. With V trimmed by 6 bases and J by 3 bases, 11 bases remained unmatched. CDR3 size: 16 residues. CDR1 and CDR2 from the germline V gene are DFQATT and SNEGSKA (reference sequence). CDR3 sequence (DNA): TGCAGTGCAACCAAGCTAGCGGGGGCTATCTACAATGAGCAGTTCTTC. It codes for CSATKLAGAIYNEQFF.

The table lists this clonotype with many counts. This sequence joins TRBV20-1 and TRBJ1-4; D may be TRBD1 (6 bases). Germline CDR1 and CDR2: DFQATT and SNEGSKA (reference sequence). This CDR3 has 13 amino acids. V was clipped by 6 bases and J by 8 bases, with 16 bases between them. This CDR3 is CSALSGAGEKLFF. CDR3 nucleotide sequence: TGCAGTGCCTTGTCAGGGGCGGGAGAAAAACTGTTTTTT.

This clonotype was seen ten or more times. CDR3 in amino acids: CASSRGSTADTQYF. In DNA, the CDR3 is TGTGCCAGCAGCCGCGGGAGCACGGCAGATACGCAGTATTTT. This chain joins TRBV7-3 and TRBJ2-3; TRBD2 aligns across 7 bases. Germline V lookup: CDR1 SGHTA, CDR2 FQGTGA. V lost 5 bases to trimming and J lost 4 bases; unmatched junction nucleotides: 6. CDR3 length: 14 residues. Supplemented by reference TRBV7-3 and TRBJ2-3, the full variable domain reads GAGVSQTPSNKVTEKGKYVELRCDPISGHTALYWYRQSLGQGPEFLIYFQGTGAADDSGLPNDRFFAVRPEGSVSTLKIQRTERGDSAVYLCASSRGSTADTQYFGPGTRLTVL.

This clonotype occurred many times. The chain couples TRBV4-1 to TRBJ1-5; 8 bases match TRBD1. Trimming took 4 bases from V and 0 from J; bases not matched to a gene: 2. Germline V gives CDR1 MGHRA, CDR2 YSYEKL. The CDR3 is 15 amino acids. CDR3 sequence (DNA): TGCGCCAGCAGCCTCACAGGGGGTAGCAATCAGCCCCAGCATTTT. Translation gives CASSLTGGSNQPQHF.

This clonotype was detected ten times or more. This chain connects TRBV5-5 to TRBJ2-2, with D possibly matching TRBD2 (7 bases). The V gene lost 1 base and the J gene lost 5 bases, with 12 bases spanning the gap. CDR3 length: 15 amino acids. Germline V gene data show CDR1 as SGHKS and CDR2 as YYEKEE (reference sequence). CDR3 amino acids: CASSLRGGETGELFF. The CDR3 DNA sequence: TGTGCCAGCAGCTTGAGAGGGGGGGAGACCGGGGAGCTGTTTTTT. Based on the CDR3 plus reference TRBV5-5 and TRBJ2-2, the full variable domain is DAGVTQSPTHLIKTRGQQVTLRCSPISGHKSVSWYQQVLGQGPQFIFQYYEKEERGRGNFPDRFSARQFPNYSSELNVNALLLGDSALYLCASSLRGGETGELFFGEGSRLTVL.

This clonotype has a count of ten or more. V and J are TRBV5-1 and TRBJ2-7, with 11 bases lining up with TRBD2. The germline V gene has CDR1 SGHRS and CDR2 YFSETQ. The CDR3 contains 16 residues. V shed 4 bases, J shed 2 bases, and the junction held 8 bases outside the gene matches. The CDR3 sequence is CASSGSGTSGTYEQYF. In DNA, the CDR3 is TGCGCCAGCAGCGGGAGCGGGACTAGCGGTACCTACGAGCAGTACTTC.

This clonotype has a count of ten or more. The rearrangement links TRBV7-9 to TRBJ1-1, with D hard to call. Trimming pared 1 base from V and 5 bases from J, leaving 11 bases between. Germline CDR1 and CDR2: SEHNR and FQNEAQ (reference sequence). CDR3 length equals 14 residues. The CDR3: CASSLGPWGTEAFF. Written as DNA, the CDR3 is TGTGCCAGCAGCTTAGGGCCTTGGGGAACTGAAGCTTTCTTT. Filled out from reference TRBV7-9 and TRBJ1-1, the complete variable domain reads DTGVSQNPRHKITKRGQNVTFRCDPISEHNRLYWYRQTLGQGPEFLTYFQNEAQLEKSRLLSDRFSAERPKGSFSTLEIQRTEQGDSAMYLCASSLGPWGTEAFFGQGTRLTVV.

This clonotype was seen at least ten times. This chain connects TRBV20-1 to TRBJ2-5; 10 nucleotides agree with TRBD1. V dropped 4 bases and J dropped 5; count of bases not matched to a gene: 7. The CDR3 loop spans 14 amino acids. Germline V lookup: CDR1 DFQATT, CDR2 SNEGSKA (reference sequence). The CDR3 protein is CSAIRQGARETQYF. For the CDR3, the DNA is TGCAGTGCTATCAGACAGGGGGCGCGGGAGACCCAGTACTTC.

This clonotype showed up many times. The V and J genes are TRBV7-8 and TRBJ1-2, with 7 bases that match TRBD1. The CDR3 consists of 15 residues. Per germline, CDR1 SGHVS and CDR2 FQNEAQ. Unmatched junction bases numbered 13, after V lost 5 bases and J lost 7 bases. CDR3: CASSLGTASNFGYTF. In DNA form, the CDR3 reads TGTGCCAGCAGCCTCGGGACAGCTTCCAATTTTGGCTACACCTTC. Full variable domain (remainder filled in from reference TRBV7-8 and TRBJ1-2): GAGVSQSPRYKVAKRGQDVALRCDPISGHVSLFWYQQALGQGPEFLTYFQNEAQLDKSGLPSDRFFAERPEGSVSTLKIQRTQQEDSAVYLCASSLGTASNFGYTFGSGTRLTVV.

There are many counts of this clonotype. This chain joins TRBV20-1 and TRBJ2-3; the D gene is possibly TRBD2 (7 bases). Germline V gives CDR1 DFQATT, CDR2 SNEGSKA (reference sequence). V lost 6 bases and J lost 4, with 17 bases in between. The CDR3 covers 14 residues. The CDR3 coding sequence is TGCAGTGCCGCGGGGGACAAGGTGGCAGATACGCAGTATTTT. Translating it yields CSAAGDKVADTQYF.

This clonotype was found many times. V usage is TRBV7-9 and J usage is TRBJ2-1; D ambiguous. V shed 6 bases and J shed 0 bases, with 12 bases lying between them. Germline V gives CDR1 SEHNR, CDR2 FQNEAQ (reference sequence). CDR3 length equals 15 residues. CDR3 amino acids: CASRIGQSSYNEQFF. Written as DNA, the CDR3 is TGTGCCAGCAGGATCGGGCAGAGCTCCTACAATGAGCAGTTCTTC.

This clonotype has at least ten counts. V is TRBV9 and J is TRBJ2-1; possibly TRBD2 for D (7 bases). CDR3 length: 14 residues. Germline V gene sequence: CDR1 SGDLS, CDR2 YYNGEE. Trimming stripped 10 bases from V and 8 bases from J, with 22 bases between. CDR3 bases: TGTGCCTCTGGATTGTCGGGGGGCAGCGATGAGCAGTTCTTC. It encodes CASGLSGGSDEQFF. Full variable domain (outside the CDR3, taken from reference TRBV9 and TRBJ2-1): DSGVTQTPKHLITATGQRVTLRCSPRSGDLSVYWYQQSLDQGLQFLIQYYNGEERAKGNILERFSAQQFPDLHSELNLSSLELGDSALYFCASGLSGGSDEQFFGPGTRLTVL.

This clonotype showed up many times. The J gene is TRBJ1-2, the V gene TRBV5-1; D possibly corresponds to TRBD1 (5 bases). Trimming pared 0 bases from V and 8 bases from J, leaving 14 bases between. This CDR3 contains 14 residues. Germline-derived CDR1 and CDR2 are SGHRS and YFSETQ. The CDR3 region is CASSLAQGGGGYTF. The CDR3 nucleotides read TGCGCCAGCAGCTTGGCCCAGGGCGGCGGCGGCTACACCTTC.